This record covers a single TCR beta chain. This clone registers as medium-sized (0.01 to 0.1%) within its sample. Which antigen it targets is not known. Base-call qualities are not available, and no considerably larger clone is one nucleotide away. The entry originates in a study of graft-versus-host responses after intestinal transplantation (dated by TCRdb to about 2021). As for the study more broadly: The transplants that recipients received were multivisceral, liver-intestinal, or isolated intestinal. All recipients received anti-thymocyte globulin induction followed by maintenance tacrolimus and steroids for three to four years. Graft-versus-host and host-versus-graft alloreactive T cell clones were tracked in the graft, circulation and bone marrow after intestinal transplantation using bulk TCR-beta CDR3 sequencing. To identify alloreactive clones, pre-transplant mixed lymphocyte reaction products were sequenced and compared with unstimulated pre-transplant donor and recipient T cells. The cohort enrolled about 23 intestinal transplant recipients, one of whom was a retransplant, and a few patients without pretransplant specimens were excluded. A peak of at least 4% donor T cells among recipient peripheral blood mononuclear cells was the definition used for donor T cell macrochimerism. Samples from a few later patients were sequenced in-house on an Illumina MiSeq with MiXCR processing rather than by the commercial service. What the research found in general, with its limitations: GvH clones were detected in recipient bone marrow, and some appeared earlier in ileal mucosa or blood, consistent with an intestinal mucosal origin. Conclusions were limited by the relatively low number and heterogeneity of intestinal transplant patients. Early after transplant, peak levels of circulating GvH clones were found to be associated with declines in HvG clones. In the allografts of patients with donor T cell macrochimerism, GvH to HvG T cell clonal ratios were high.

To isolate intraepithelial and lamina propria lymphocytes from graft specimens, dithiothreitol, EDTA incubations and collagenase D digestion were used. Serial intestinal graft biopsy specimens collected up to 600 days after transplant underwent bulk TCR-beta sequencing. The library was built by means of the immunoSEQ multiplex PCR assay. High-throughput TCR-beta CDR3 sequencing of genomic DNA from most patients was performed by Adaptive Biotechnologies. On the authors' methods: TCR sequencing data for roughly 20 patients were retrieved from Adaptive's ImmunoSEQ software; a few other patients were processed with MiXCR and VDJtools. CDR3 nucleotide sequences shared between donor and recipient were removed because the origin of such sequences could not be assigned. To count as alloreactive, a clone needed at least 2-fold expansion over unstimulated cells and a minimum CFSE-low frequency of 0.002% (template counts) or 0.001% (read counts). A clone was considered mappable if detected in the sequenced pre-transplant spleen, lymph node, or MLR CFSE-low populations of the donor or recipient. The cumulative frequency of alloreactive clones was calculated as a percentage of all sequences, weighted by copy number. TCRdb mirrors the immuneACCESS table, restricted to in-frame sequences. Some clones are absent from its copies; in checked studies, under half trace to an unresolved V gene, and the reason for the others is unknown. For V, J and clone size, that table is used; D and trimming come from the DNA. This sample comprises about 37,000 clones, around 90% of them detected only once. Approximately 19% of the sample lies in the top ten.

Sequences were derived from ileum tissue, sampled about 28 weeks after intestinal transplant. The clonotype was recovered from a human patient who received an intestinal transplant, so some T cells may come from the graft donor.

The DNA reads TGTGCCAGCAGTTGGGGGACAGGGAACACTGAAGCTTTCTTT. It codes for CASSWGTGNTEAFF. Recombination linked TRBV28 to TRBJ1-1, with 8 bases in between that match TRBD1. The germline V gene gives CDR1 as MDHEN and CDR2 as SYDVKM. The CDR3 has 14 amino acids, counting the end cysteine and phenylalanine. Of the read, only the CDR3 DNA is kept; its 42 bases are in frame from base 1. At the junction V is shortened by 4 bases and J by 1 base; bases outside the gene matches: 2. The CDR3, completed at both ends by the reference TRBV28 and TRBJ1-1 genes, gives the full variable domain DVKVTQSSRYLVKRTGEKVFLECVQDMDHENMFWYRQDPGLGLRLIYFSYDVKMKEKGDIPEGYSVSREKKERFSLILESASTNQTSMYLCASSWGTGNTEAFFGQGTRLTVV.